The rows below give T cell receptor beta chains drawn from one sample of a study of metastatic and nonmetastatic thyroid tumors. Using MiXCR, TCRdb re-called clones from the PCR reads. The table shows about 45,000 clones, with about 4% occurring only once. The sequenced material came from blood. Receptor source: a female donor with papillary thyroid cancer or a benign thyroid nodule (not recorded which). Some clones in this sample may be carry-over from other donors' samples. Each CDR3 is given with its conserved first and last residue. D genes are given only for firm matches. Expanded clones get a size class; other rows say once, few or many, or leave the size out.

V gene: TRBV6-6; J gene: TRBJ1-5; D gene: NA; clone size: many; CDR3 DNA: TGTGCCAGCAGTTACTCGATGCGGTCAGGTCAGCCCCAGCATTTT; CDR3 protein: CASSYSMRSGQPQHF
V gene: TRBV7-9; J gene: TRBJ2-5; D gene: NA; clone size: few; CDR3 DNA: TGTGCCAGCAGAACGACTGGCCAAGAGACCCAGTACTTC; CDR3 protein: CASRTTGQETQYF
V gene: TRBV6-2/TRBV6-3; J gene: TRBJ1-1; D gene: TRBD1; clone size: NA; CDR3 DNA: TGTGCCAGCAGTTACTCCCAGGGGGGAACTGAATCTTTCTTT; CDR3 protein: CASSYSQGGTESFF
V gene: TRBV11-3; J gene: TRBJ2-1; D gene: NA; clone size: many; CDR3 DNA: TGTGCCAGCAGTCCAGGGGCAGACGGTCGCTACAATGAGCAGTTCTTC; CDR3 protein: CASSPGADGRYNEQFF
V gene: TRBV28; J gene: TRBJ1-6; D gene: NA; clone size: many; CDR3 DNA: TGTGCCAGCAGTACCCGGTTTGGGGGGCGGAATTCACCCCTCCACTTT; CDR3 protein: CASSTRFGGRNSPLHF
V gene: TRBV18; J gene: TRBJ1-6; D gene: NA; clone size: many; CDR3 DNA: TGTGCCAGCTCACCGGGGTCCTATAATTCACCCCTCCACTTT; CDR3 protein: CASSPGSYNSPLHF
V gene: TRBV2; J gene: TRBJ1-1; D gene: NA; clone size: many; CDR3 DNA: TGTGCCAGCAGTCAAGGAGAGAACACTGAAGCTTTCTTT; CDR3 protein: CASSQGENTEAFF
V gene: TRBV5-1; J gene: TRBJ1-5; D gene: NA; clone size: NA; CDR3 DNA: TGCGCCAGCAGCTTGGGAGGGGAGCGCAATCAGCCCCAGCATTTT; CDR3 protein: CASSLGGERNQPQHF
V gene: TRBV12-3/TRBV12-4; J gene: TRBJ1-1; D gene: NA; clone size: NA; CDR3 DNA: TGTGCCAGCAGGTACCCAGGGAAATTGGAAGCTTTCTTT; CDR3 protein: CASRYPGKLEAFF
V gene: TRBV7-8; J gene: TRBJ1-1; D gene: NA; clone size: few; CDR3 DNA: TGTGCCAGAAGCTTAGTGGCCAGGTTTTACATGAAAACTGAAGCTTTCTTT; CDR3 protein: CARSLVARFYMKTEAFF
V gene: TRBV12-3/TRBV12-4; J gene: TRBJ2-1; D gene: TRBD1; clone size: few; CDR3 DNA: TGTGCCAGCACCTGGGGGACAGGATTCAATGAGCAGTTCTTC; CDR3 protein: CASTWGTGFNEQFF
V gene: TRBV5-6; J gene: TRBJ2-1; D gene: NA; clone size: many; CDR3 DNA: TGTGCCAGCAGCCCCAAACCGGGGAATGAGCAGTTCTTC; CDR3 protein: CASSPKPGNEQFF
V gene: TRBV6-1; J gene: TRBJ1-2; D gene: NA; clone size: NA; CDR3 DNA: TGTGCCAGCAGGGCGACGGTAGTTAGCCTGAACTATGGCTACACCTTC; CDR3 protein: CASRATVVSLNYGYTF
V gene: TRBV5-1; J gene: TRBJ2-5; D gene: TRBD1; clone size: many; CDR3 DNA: TGCGCCAGCAGCTTGGCGGGACAGGGTGCGGAGACCCAGTACTTC; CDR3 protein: CASSLAGQGAETQYF
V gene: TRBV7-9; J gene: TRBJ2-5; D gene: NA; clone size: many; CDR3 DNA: TGTGCCAGCAGCTTAGGGTTCCAGGGAGGAGGAGAGACCCAGTACTTC; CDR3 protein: CASSLGFQGGGETQYF
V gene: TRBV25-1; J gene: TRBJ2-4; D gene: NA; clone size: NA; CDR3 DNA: TGTGCCAGCAGTGAAACAGGGCCCAAAAACATTCAGTACTTC; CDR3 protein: CASSETGPKNIQYF
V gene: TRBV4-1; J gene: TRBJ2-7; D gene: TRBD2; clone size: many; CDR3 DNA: TGCGCCAGCAGCCAACCGCTAGCGGGACTTTACGAGCAGTACTTC; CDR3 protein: CASSQPLAGLYEQYF
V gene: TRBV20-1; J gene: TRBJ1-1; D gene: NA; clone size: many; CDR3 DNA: TGCAGTGCTAGTTCACAGTTTGAGACGAACACTGAAGCTTTCTTT; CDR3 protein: CSASSQFETNTEAFF
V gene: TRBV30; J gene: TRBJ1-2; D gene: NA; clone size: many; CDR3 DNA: TGTGCCTGGAGTCGGGGAGCGGACTATGGCTACACCTTC; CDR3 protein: CAWSRGADYGYTF
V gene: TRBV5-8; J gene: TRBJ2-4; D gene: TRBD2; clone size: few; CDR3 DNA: TGTGCCAGCAGCTTTGGGGCGGGAGGGGGTGACATTCAGTACTTC; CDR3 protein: CASSFGAGGGDIQYF
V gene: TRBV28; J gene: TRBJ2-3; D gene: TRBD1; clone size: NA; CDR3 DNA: TGTGCCAGCAGTCCAGGGACAGGGGGGACAGATACGCAGTATTTT; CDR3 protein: CASSPGTGGTDTQYF
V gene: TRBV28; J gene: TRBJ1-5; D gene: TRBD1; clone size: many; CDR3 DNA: TGTGCCAGCATACAGGGGGCCTCAGGACAGCCCCAGCATTTT; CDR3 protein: CASIQGASGQPQHF
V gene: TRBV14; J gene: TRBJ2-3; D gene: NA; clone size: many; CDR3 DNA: TGTGCCAGCAGCCAGAAGTGGGAGCTAGCGTCTAGCACAGATACGCAGTATTTT; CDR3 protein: CASSQKWELASSTDTQYF
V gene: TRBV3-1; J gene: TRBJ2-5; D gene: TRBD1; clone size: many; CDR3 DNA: TGTGCCAGCAGCCAGGGGACAGGAGAGACCCAGTACTTC; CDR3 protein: CASSQGTGETQYF
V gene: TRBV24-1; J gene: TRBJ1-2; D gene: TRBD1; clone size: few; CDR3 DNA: TGTGCCACCAGTGACGCCGGGACAGGGGATGGCTACACATTC; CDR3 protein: CATSDAGTGDGYTF
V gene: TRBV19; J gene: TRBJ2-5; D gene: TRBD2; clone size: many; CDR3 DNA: TGTGCCAGTAGTACTGGTAGCGGGACTGAAGAGACCCAGTACTTC; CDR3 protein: CASSTGSGTEETQYF
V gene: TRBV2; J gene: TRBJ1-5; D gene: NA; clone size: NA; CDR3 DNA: TGTGCGGATCTCGGATCCCGCAATCAGCCCCAGCATTTT; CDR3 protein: CADLGSRNQPQHF
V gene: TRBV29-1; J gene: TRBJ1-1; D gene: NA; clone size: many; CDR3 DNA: TGCAGCGTTGTTCGGCAGATGAACACTGAAGCTTTCTTT; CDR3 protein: CSVVRQMNTEAFF
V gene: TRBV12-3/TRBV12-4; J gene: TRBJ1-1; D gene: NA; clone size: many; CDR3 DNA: TGTGCCAGCAGCGGGGACTTAGCAGCTTTCTTT; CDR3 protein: CASSGDLAAFF
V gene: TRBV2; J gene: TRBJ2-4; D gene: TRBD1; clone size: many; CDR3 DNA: TGTGCCACCAGGAAGGCAGGGGGCTTTACCAAAAACATTCAGTACTTC; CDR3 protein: CATRKAGGFTKNIQYF
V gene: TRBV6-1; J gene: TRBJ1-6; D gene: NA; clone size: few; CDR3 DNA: TGTGCCTCCCATTCCACTTCAACCCTCCACTTT; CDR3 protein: CASHSTSTLHF
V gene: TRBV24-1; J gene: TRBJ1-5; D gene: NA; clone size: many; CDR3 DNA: TGTGCCACCAGTGATTTCCAACAGGGCGGCAATCAGCCCCAGCATTTT; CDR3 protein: CATSDFQQGGNQPQHF
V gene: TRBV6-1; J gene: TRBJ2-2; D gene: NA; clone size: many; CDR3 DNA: TGTGCCAGCAGCGTACGACAGGGGACTACGAACACCGGGGAGCTGTTTTTT; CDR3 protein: CASSVRQGTTNTGELFF
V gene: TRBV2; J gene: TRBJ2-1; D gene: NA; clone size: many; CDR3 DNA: TGTGCCAGCAGTCCGACCGTACACCTTTTAAGGCAGTTCTTC; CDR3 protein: CASSPTVHLLRQFF
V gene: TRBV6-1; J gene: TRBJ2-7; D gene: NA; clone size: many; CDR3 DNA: TGTGCCAGCAGTGAAGCGACCCACTACGAGCAGTACTTC; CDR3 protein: CASSEATHYEQYF
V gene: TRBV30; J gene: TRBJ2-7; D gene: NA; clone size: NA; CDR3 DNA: TGTGCCTGGAGTGGGGGCTCTACCTATGAGCAGTACTTC; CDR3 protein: CAWSGGSTYEQYF
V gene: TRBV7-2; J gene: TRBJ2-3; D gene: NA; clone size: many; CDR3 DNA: TGTGCCAGCAGCTTTCCCAGCACAGATGCGCAGTATTTT; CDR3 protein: CASSFPSTDAQYF
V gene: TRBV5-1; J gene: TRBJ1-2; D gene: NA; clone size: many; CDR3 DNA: TGCGCCAGCAGGGAAGCAACTACCAACTATGGCTACACCTTC; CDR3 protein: CASREATTNYGYTF
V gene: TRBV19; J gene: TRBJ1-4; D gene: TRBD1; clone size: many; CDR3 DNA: TGTGCCAGTAGCCCCGGGACAGGGCCTGAAAAACTGTTTTTT; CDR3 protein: CASSPGTGPEKLFF
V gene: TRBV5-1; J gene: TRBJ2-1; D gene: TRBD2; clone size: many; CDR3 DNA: TGCGCCAGCAGCTTAAGTCTAGCGGGAGGGCCTGAGGTCAATGAGCAGTTCTTC; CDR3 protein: CASSLSLAGGPEVNEQFF
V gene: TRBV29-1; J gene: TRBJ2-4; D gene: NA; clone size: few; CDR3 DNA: TGCAGCGGAAACAGGGACGACATTCAGTACTTC; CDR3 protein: CSGNRDDIQYF
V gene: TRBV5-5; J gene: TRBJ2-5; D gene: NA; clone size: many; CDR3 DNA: TGTGCCAACAGCTCACTTTTGCCGGCAGAGACCCAGTACTTC; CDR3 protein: CANSSLLPAETQYF
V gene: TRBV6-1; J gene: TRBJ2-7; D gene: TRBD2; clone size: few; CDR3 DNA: TGTGCCAGCAGTGAAGAGGGACTAGCCTCCTACGAGCAGTACTTC; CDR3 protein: CASSEEGLASYEQYF
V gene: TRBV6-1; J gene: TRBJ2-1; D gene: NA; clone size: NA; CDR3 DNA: TGTGCCAGCAGTGGGGGGGACGCTGTCTACAATGAGCAGTTCTTC; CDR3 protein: CASSGGDAVYNEQFF
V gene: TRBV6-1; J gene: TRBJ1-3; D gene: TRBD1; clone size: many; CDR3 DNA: TGTGCCAGCAGCCCCGGGACAGGGGGATACTCTGGAAACACCATATATTTT; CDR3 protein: CASSPGTGGYSGNTIYF
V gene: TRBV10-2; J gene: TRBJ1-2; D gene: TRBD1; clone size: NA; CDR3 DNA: TGCGCCAGCAGTGAGCCATGGACAGGGGAGGTCTATGGCTACACCTTC; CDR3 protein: CASSEPWTGEVYGYTF
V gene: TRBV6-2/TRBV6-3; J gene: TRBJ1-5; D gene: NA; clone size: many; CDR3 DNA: TGTGCCAGCAGTTACTCGGGGGGGCCTAATCAGCCCCAGCATTTT; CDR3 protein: CASSYSGGPNQPQHF
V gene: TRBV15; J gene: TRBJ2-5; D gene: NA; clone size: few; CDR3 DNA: TGTGTCACCAGCAGGGGAAGTCTTGGTCTCGGTGAGACCCAGTACTTC; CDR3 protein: CVTSRGSLGLGETQYF
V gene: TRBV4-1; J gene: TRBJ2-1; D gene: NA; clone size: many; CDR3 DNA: TGCGCCAGCAGCCAAGATCACAGCTCTAGCTCCTACAATGAGCAGTTCTTC; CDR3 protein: CASSQDHSSSSYNEQFF
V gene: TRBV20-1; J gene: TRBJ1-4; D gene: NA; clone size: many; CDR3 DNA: TGCAGTGCTAGAGATCGCAGGGGTGCGGCGACTGGAAAACTGTTTTTT; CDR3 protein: CSARDRRGAATGKLFF
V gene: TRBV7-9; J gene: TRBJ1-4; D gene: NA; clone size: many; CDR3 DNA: TGTGCCAGCAGCTTAGTGGGGACTAATGAAAAACTGTTTTTT; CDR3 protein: CASSLVGTNEKLFF
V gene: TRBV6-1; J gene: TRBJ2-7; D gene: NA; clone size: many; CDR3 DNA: TGTGCCAGCCAGAGCTCCTACGAGCAGTACTTC; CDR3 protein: CASQSSYEQYF
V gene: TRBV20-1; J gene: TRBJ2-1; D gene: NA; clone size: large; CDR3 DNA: TGCAGTGCTAGATCGGGGAGAAACGACAATGAGCAGTTCTTC; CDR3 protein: CSARSGRNDNEQFF
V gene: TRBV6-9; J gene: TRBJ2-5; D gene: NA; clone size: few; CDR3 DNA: TGTGCCAGCAGTTACGAGGAAAGTCAAAAGACCCAGTACTTC; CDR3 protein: CASSYEESQKTQYF
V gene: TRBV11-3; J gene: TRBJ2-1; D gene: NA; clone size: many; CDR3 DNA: TGTGCCAGCAGCTTAGATGGACAGCAGTTCTTC; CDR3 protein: CASSLDGQQFF
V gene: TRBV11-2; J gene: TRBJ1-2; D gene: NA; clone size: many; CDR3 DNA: TGTGCCAGCAGCTTCCCGGAGGGGGTAGAAATGGGGGATGGCTACACCTTC; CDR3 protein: CASSFPEGVEMGDGYTF
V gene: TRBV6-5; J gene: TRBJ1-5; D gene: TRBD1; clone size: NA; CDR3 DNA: TGTGCCAGCAGTTACTCGACAGGGGTTCAGCCCCAGCATTTT; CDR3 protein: CASSYSTGVQPQHF
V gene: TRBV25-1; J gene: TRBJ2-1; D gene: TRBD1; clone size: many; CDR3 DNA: TGTGCCAGCAGTGTAACCGGGACAGGGGATAATGAGCAGTTCTTC; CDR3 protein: CASSVTGTGDNEQFF
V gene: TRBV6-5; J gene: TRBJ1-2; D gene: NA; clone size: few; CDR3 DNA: TGTGCCAGCAGTTTTAGGGCAGGGGTCACTTTTGGTGGCTACACCTTC; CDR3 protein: CASSFRAGVTFGGYTF